The T cell receptor (beta chain) described here comes from a study of post-analysis software for immune sequencing data. A note on this clonotype: Its antigen is not known.

The V gene's germline CDR1 is DFQATT and CDR2 SNEGSKA (reference sequence). V was cut by 5 bases and J by 2 bases, with 23 bases left in between. The CDR3 is 17 residues long. Findings and limits, study-wide: With TRBV5-6, TRBV5-1 and TRBV20-1 included, about five TRBV segments were more frequent in patients than in controls.

Unique-molecular-identifier-tagged TCR beta cDNA libraries were used. A single record per CDR3 protein comes from TCRdb applying MiXCR to the PCR reads. The data show hundreds of thousands of distinct CDR3 sequences, around 27% seen once. This clonotype was sampled from a girl aged 5-17 years with multiple sclerosis. Sequenced material: blood. The chain uses TRBV20-1 and TRBJ2-3; D tentatively fits TRBD1 or TRBD2 (5 bases each). CDR3 in amino acids: CSAQEGRANDVTDTQYF. CDR3 sequence (DNA): TGCAGTGCTCAAGAGGGGCGGGCCAATGATGTCACAGATACGCAGTATTTT.